This TCR beta chain appears in the sequencing data of a study of cytomegalovirus exposure and HLA in healthy donors. Trimming removed 0 bases at V and 8 bases at J, with 10 bases between. CDR1 is WNHNN, CDR2 SYGVQD, per germline (reference sequence). The CDR3 contains 13 residues. PCR employed 60 Vbeta and 13 Jbeta primers. The table came from immunoSEQ multiplex PCR; TCRdb's copy has only in-frame clones and leaves some out. The sample contains 90,000 to 100,000 clones, 70% to 85% of which appear only once. The material sequenced was PBMCs. This clonotype originated in a man between 50 and 59 years old in good health and CMV-seronegative. The chain couples TRBV10-1 to TRBJ1-2; maybe TRBD1 (5 bases). Here the CDR3 reads CASSESRVGGYTF. CDR3 in DNA: TGCGCCAGCAGTGAGTCCAGGGTGGGAGGCTACACCTTC.